This TCR beta chain stems from a study of regulatory T cells in long-lasting Graves disease. Regarding the study as a whole: Only peripheral blood was studied, not thyroid tissue. It was in persistent disease that TRBV28, TRBJ1-2 and TRBJ2-5 were favored.

Comment on this clonotype: The antigen is unknown.

The V gene lost 0 bases and the J gene lost 0 bases, with 6 bases spanning the gap. Germline-derived CDR1 and CDR2 are SGHTA and FQGTGA. The CDR3 has 15 amino acids. Time point here: newly diagnosed GD, antithyroid drugs for less than 3 months. There was RNA extracted from PBMCs, and the TCR library was made from it. An approximately 10-milliliter sample of peripheral blood was drawn into EDTA tubes. Assembly of TCR beta libraries relied on iRepertoire HTBI primers together with Arm-PCR of CDR3 regions. TCRdb re-analysed the multiplex PCR reads in MiXCR, keeping a single row per CDR3 protein. The table shows some 600,000 distinct CDR3 sequences, with roughly a sixth occurring only once. The same data also went into a second study, on T cells in Graves' hyperthyroidism and ophthalmopathy.

The sequenced sample was peripheral blood mononuclear cells (PBMCs), obtained at new diagnosis, from a patient treated with antithyroid drugs. The chain carries TRBV7-3 and TRBJ2-1; D gene unclear. The TCR was taken from a man aged 18 to 29 with Graves disease. The chain's CDR3 is CASSLTVGSYNEQFF. The CDR3 region has the DNA TGTGCCAGCAGCTTAACGGTGGGCTCCTACAATGAGCAGTTCTTC.